Below are 29 T cell receptor beta chains sequenced from a single sample in a study of graft-versus-host responses after intestinal transplantation (dated by TCRdb to the early 2020s). The sample's time point label is to be understood as: cells obtained before transplantation from donor or recipient. These TCRs are of unknown antigen specificity. Library preparation employed the immunoSEQ multiplex PCR assay. TCRdb mirrors the immuneACCESS table, restricted to in-frame sequences. Some clones are absent from its copies; in checked studies, under half trace to an unresolved V gene, and the reason for the others is unknown. Within this sample are about 88,000 clones, with around 90% of them counted one time only. The ten largest clonotypes hold 0.3% to 0.35% of the sample. The input for sequencing was unstimulated CD4+ T cells sorted from spleen or lymph node cells, taken before intestinal transplant. The receptors originated from a human donor who received an intestinal transplant.

V is TRBV27 and J is TRBJ1-2, with 8 positions matching TRBD1. Per the germline V gene, CDR1 is MNHEY and CDR2 is SMNVEV (reference sequence). Trimming at V came to 5 bases and at J to 2 bases, leaving 13 bases not matched to a gene. The CDR3 contains 17 residues. CDR3 DNA sequence: TGTGCCAGCAGTGAGGCCCCCAGGGGGCGCTGGAACTATGGCTACACCTTC. Its protein is CASSEAPRGRWNYGYTF.

A few counts support this clone. The CDR3 protein is CASSQDTGFSGANVLTF. The DNA of the CDR3 is TGCGCCAGCAGCCAAGATACCGGCTTCTCTGGGGCCAACGTCCTGACTTTC. The V and J genes are TRBV4-1 and TRBJ2-6; D not certain. This CDR3 is 17 amino acids long. The V end was cut by 0 bases, the J end by 0 bases, with 9 bases between. The germline V gene has CDR1 MGHRA and CDR2 YSYEKL.

This chain connects TRBV5-1 to TRBJ1-1; a possible D gene is TRBD1 (5 bases). Germline CDR1 SGHRS, CDR2 YFSETQ. The CDR3 loop spans 14 amino acids. V lost 4 bases and J 0 bases, leaving 10 bases between the germline ends. This CDR3 reads CASSRQTMNTEAFF. In nucleotides, the CDR3 is TGCGCCAGCAGCCGACAGACAATGAACACTGAAGCTTTCTTT.

The chain combines TRBV9 with TRBJ2-3, with D perhaps matching TRBD2 (5 bases). The CDR3 extends over 14 amino acids. CDR1 is SGDLS, CDR2 YYNGEE, per germline. The germline V and J ends were trimmed by 0 bases and 4 bases, with 9 bases remaining between them. CDR3 loop: CASSVGGVPDTQYF. The CDR3 region has the DNA TGTGCCAGCAGCGTAGGGGGAGTGCCAGATACGCAGTATTTT.

V is TRBV28 and J is TRBJ1-6; a possible D gene is TRBD1 (6 bases). Between the trimmed V and J ends, which lost 7 bases and 9 bases, there was a span of 19 bases. The CDR3 sequence is 15 residues long. Germline-derived CDR1 and CDR2 are MDHEN and SYDVKM. The CDR3 bases are TGTGCCAGCACCTCTAAGGGACAAACGTCTTCACCCCTCCACTTT. It specifies CASTSKGQTSSPLHF.

The chain uses TRBV2 and TRBJ1-2; the match to TRBD1 covers 11 bases. J was trimmed by 4 bases and V by 8 bases; bases with no gene match: 9. Per the germline V gene, CDR1 is SNHLY and CDR2 is FYNNEI. The CDR3 loop spans 15 amino acids. Here the CDR3 DNA reads TGTGCCAGCCTTATCGGGGGGACAGGGGGCTATGGCTACACCTTC. Amino acids: CASLIGGTGGYGYTF. The full variable domain, rest sourced from reference TRBV2 and TRBJ1-2, is EPEVTQTPSHQVTQMGQEVILRCVPISNHLYFYWYRQILGQKVEFLVSFYNNEISEKSEIFDDQFSVERPDGSNFTLKIRSTKLEDSAMYFCASLIGGTGGYGYTFGSGTRLTVV.

The rearrangement links TRBV7-2 to TRBJ2-1, with D uncertain. The length of the CDR3 is 16 residues. Looked up from germline, CDR1 is SGHTA and CDR2 is FQGNSA. V lost 1 base to trimming and J lost 2 bases, with 12 bases between them. The DNA for the CDR3 is TGTGCCAGCAGCTTAGGATACGGCGCTACCTACAATGAGCAGTTCTTC. Translated: CASSLGYGATYNEQFF.

The rearrangement links TRBV28 to TRBJ2-1; 10 positions agree with TRBD2. The CDR3 contains 20 residues. Germline trimming cut 0 bases from V and 0 bases from J; bases unmatched to any gene: 11. Germline CDR1 is MDHEN and CDR2 is SYDVKM. The CDR3, as DNA: TGTGCCAGCAGTTTATGGCCCCTAGCGGGAGAGGCAAGCTCCTACAATGAGCAGTTCTTC. Translating gives CASSLWPLAGEASSYNEQFF.

The chain is built from TRBV5-1 and TRBJ2-7; 7 bases match TRBD1. The ends lost 6 bases at V and 7 bases at J; junction bases unmatched: 10. This CDR3 contains 13 residues. CDR1 SGHRS and CDR2 YFSETQ come from the germline V gene. CDR3 loop: CASTKTGANEQYF. Here the CDR3 DNA reads TGCGCCAGCACCAAAACAGGGGCAAATGAGCAGTACTTC. Full variable domain (outside the CDR3, taken from reference TRBV5-1 and TRBJ2-7): KAGVTQTPRYLIKTRGQQVTLSCSPISGHRSVSWYQQTPGQGLQFLFEYFSETQRNKGNFPGRFSGRQFSNSRSEMNVSTLELGDSALYLCASTKTGANEQYFGPGTRLTVT.

The chain is built from TRBV19 and TRBJ2-6; D is unclear. V lost 2 bases and J lost 4, with 6 bases in between. The CDR3 loop spans 14 amino acids. Per germline, CDR1 LNHDA and CDR2 SQIVND (reference sequence). CDR3 DNA: TGTGCCAGTAGTATATCGGCCGGGGCCAACGTCCTGACTTTC. Amino acid sequence: CASSISAGANVLTF.

CDR3 sequence reads: CASSWDGRTASGPSYNEQFF. CDR3 coding DNA: TGCGCCAGCAGCTGGGACGGTAGAACAGCTAGCGGGCCCTCGTACAATGAGCAGTTCTTC. This sequence joins TRBV5-1 and TRBJ2-1; 8 nucleotides align to TRBD2. The CDR3 covers 20 residues. Germline V CDR1 and CDR2: SGHRS, YFSETQ. Trimming removed 3 bases from V and 4 bases from J; junction bases left unmatched: 21.

This chain links TRBV10-1 with TRBJ2-2, with 7 bases matching TRBD2. This CDR3 is built from 17 residues. Trimming took 0 bases from V and 5 from J; bases not matched to a gene: 9. Germline V gives CDR1 WNHNN, CDR2 SYGVQD (reference sequence). CDR3 sequence reads: CASSESGAGVKTGELFF. CDR3 nucleotide sequence: TGCGCCAGCAGTGAGTCCGGGGCGGGAGTAAAGACCGGGGAGCTGTTTTTT.

This chain connects TRBV5-1 to TRBJ2-1; 8 bases are a match to TRBD1. Germline lookup yields CDR1 SGHRS and CDR2 YFSETQ. This CDR3 region has 14 residues. V gave up 4 bases and J gave up 8 bases; unmatched junction bases: 8. CDR3 nucleotide sequence: TGCGCCAGCAGCCCAGGGGCGACAGGGGATGAGCAGTTCTTC. Translation: CASSPGATGDEQFF.

The J gene is TRBJ2-1, the V gene TRBV28; 12 nucleotides line up with TRBD2. The germline V gene has CDR1 MDHEN and CDR2 SYDVKM. The CDR3 has 14 residues. Trimming removed 5 bases from V and 15 bases from J; junction bases left unmatched: 11. CDR3 sequence: CASSPQTSGRPPFF. In DNA, the CDR3 is TGTGCCAGCAGTCCTCAGACTAGCGGGAGACCTCCGTTCTTC.

This chain uses TRBV2 with TRBJ2-1, with 9 bases lining up with TRBD1. This CDR3 is 16 amino acids long. Germline V gives CDR1 SNHLY, CDR2 FYNNEI. V was clipped by 5 bases and J by 4 bases; unmatched bases: 9. CDR3 nucleotide sequence: TGTGCCAGCAGTCAGACCGGGACAGGGTGGTACAATGAGCAGTTCTTC. Translating gives CASSQTGTGWYNEQFF.

The chain links TRBV6-1 to TRBJ2-7, with D unresolved. The CDR3 has 14 amino acids. The germline CDR1 and CDR2 sequences are MNHNS and SASEGT. Trimming pared 6 bases from V and 4 bases from J, leaving 16 bases between. The CDR3 here is CASRGTDGAYEQYF. As DNA, the CDR3 is TGTGCCAGCAGAGGAACAGATGGAGCATACGAGCAGTACTTC.

CDR3 sequence (DNA): TGTGCCAGCAGCCAAGGAGCGGGAGCGAATAATCAAGAGACCCAGTACTTC. This translates into CASSQGAGANNQETQYF. This chain joins TRBV4-2 and TRBJ2-5; TRBD2 matches 8 bases. Germline trimming cut 1 base from V and 2 bases from J; bases unmatched to any gene: 9. The germline CDR1 and CDR2 sequences are LGHNA and YNFKEQ. The CDR3 covers 17 residues.

The V and J genes are TRBV5-1 and TRBJ1-4, with D perhaps TRBD1 (5 bases). The CDR3 covers 17 residues. Trimming left V 5 bases short and J 2 bases short, with 19 bases between. From germline, CDR1 is SGHRS and CDR2 YFSETQ. CDR3 coding DNA: TGCGCCAGCAGAAAGTCAGGGACCGGGGTCACTAATGAAAAACTGTTTTTT. It yields the protein CASRKSGTGVTNEKLFF.

The rearrangement links TRBV5-1 to TRBJ1-1; unclear D gene. V gave up 4 bases and J gave up 2 bases, with 9 bases separating them. CDR1 is SGHRS, CDR2 YFSETQ, per germline. This CDR3 has 13 amino acids. CDR3 coding DNA: TGCGCCAGCAGCGTACAGCCCAACACTGAAGCTTTCTTT. The encoded protein is CASSVQPNTEAFF. The full variable domain, rest sourced from reference TRBV5-1 and TRBJ1-1, is KAGVTQTPRYLIKTRGQQVTLSCSPISGHRSVSWYQQTPGQGLQFLFEYFSETQRNKGNFPGRFSGRQFSNSRSEMNVSTLELGDSALYLCASSVQPNTEAFFGQGTRLTVV.

Only a few counts were recorded for this clone. This chain uses TRBV6-1 with TRBJ2-4; 12 bases agree with TRBD2. The CDR3 contains 15 residues. CDR1 is MNHNS and CDR2 is SASEGT in the germline V gene. V was pared by 2 bases and J by 6 bases, with 2 bases of the junction left unmatched. The CDR3 nucleotides are TGTGCCAGCAGTGAACTAGCGGGAGGGGGAAACATTCAGTACTTC. As protein: CASSELAGGGNIQYF.

The rearrangement links TRBV5-1 to TRBJ2-7; D might be TRBD2 (5 bases). The CDR3 length is 16 residues. Germline V CDR1 and CDR2: SGHRS, YFSETQ. Trimming took 0 bases from V and 2 from J, leaving 15 bases between them. CDR3: CASSLVLAGAPYEQYF. CDR3 nucleotide sequence: TGCGCCAGCAGCTTGGTACTGGCGGGCGCCCCCTACGAGCAGTACTTC.

The chain employs TRBV6-5 and TRBJ2-7, with 7 bases identical to TRBD2. The CDR3 is 15 residues long. CDR1 is MNHEY, CDR2 SVGAGI, per germline. With V trimmed by 6 bases and J by 0 bases, 8 bases remained unmatched. CDR3 region: CASSMTSRSSYEQYF. For the CDR3, the DNA is TGTGCCAGCAGCATGACTAGCAGGAGCTCCTACGAGCAGTACTTC.

The chain recombines TRBV5-1 with TRBJ2-5, with D maybe TRBD2 (5 bases). The germline V gene encodes CDR1 SGHRS and CDR2 YFSETQ. The CDR3 covers 15 residues. Trimming removed 4 bases from V and 2 bases from J, with 15 bases in between. The CDR3 DNA sequence: TGCGCCAGCAGCCCAGGAGGACCCGTACAAGAGACCCAGTACTTC. It codes for CASSPGGPVQETQYF.

This chain joins TRBV2 and TRBJ1-5; possibly TRBD1 for D (5 bases). The V gene lost 4 bases and the J gene lost 0 bases, with 25 bases spanning the gap. The CDR3 is made up of 20 amino acids. Germline V lookup: CDR1 SNHLY, CDR2 FYNNEI. The CDR3 here is CASSAFTGTRFFSSNQPQHF. CDR3 DNA sequence: TGTGCCAGCAGTGCCTTTACCGGGACGCGATTTTTCAGTAGCAATCAGCCCCAGCATTTT. The whole variable domain, remainder taken from reference TRBV2 and TRBJ1-5, is EPEVTQTPSHQVTQMGQEVILRCVPISNHLYFYWYRQILGQKVEFLVSFYNNEISEKSEIFDDQFSVERPDGSNFTLKIRSTKLEDSAMYFCASSAFTGTRFFSSNQPQHFGDGTRLSIL.

CDR3 protein: CASSKWSTDTQYF. CDR3 nucleotides: TGTGCCAGCAGTAAATGGTCCACAGATACGCAGTATTTT. This chain connects TRBV2 to TRBJ2-3; no reliable D call. The germline V gene has CDR1 SNHLY and CDR2 FYNNEI. The CDR3 totals 13 residues. V lost 5 bases and J lost 2, with 8 bases in between.

The V and J genes are TRBV5-1 and TRBJ2-7; the match to TRBD1 covers 7 bases. V gave up 3 bases and J gave up 5 bases; unmatched junction bases: 11. The germline gives CDR1 SGHRS, CDR2 YFSETQ. There are 15 residues in the CDR3. The DNA of the CDR3 is TGCGCCAGCAGCTCAGCATCCAGGGGGACAGACGAGCAGTACTTC. Protein sequence: CASSSASRGTDEQYF.

The chain recombines TRBV10-3 with TRBJ1-4, with 7 bases matching TRBD1. The trim removed 2 bases at V and 5 bases at J, leaving 5 bases unmatched. Germline V gene lookup returns CDR1 ENHRY and CDR2 SYGVKD. The CDR3 runs to 15 residues. This CDR3 is CAISEPGTENEKLFF. CDR3 sequence (DNA): TGTGCCATCAGTGAGCCCGGGACAGAGAATGAAAAACTGTTTTTT.

This rearrangement joins TRBV5-1 to TRBJ1-2; tentatively, D is TRBD1 (5 bases). The CDR3 sequence is 18 residues long. V was shortened by 1 base and J by 7 bases, with 26 bases between the two germline ends. In germline, CDR1 is SGHRS, CDR2 YFSETQ. The CDR3 here is CASSLNLFHPGRDSGYTF. The CDR3 DNA follows: TGCGCCAGCAGCTTGAACCTTTTTCATCCAGGTCGGGACTCTGGCTACACCTTC.

CDR3 nucleotides: TGTGCCAGCTCACCCGGACAGAGCACCATGAACACTGAAGCTTTCTTT. This sequence encodes CASSPGQSTMNTEAFF. The rearrangement joins TRBV18 to TRBJ1-1; maybe TRBD1 (6 bases). The germline V gene encodes CDR1 KGHSH and CDR2 LQKENI. Trimming took 3 bases from V and 0 from J, leaving 14 bases between them. The CDR3 extends over 16 amino acids.